Below are 5 T cell receptor beta chains sequenced from a single sample in a study of OX40 agonist ivuxolimab in advanced cancers. Generated by immunoSEQ multiplex PCR, the TCRdb table keeps only in-frame clones and is missing some. In the table there are some 80,000 clones, over 75% of which are singletons. The input for sequencing was CD4+ or CD8+ T cells sorted from blood, taken in a trial of the OX40 agonist ivuxolimab. The receptors derive from an adult with an advanced solid tumor such as melanoma, head and neck, liver or kidney cancer.

V and J are TRBV4-1 and TRBJ1-1; D remains ambiguous. The CDR3 is made up of 15 amino acids. Germline V lookup: CDR1 MGHRA, CDR2 YSYEKL. V lost 1 base, J lost 4 bases, and 13 bases lay in between. CDR3 coding DNA: TGCGCCAGCAGCCAAGCTGGGGAAGGGTCCACTGAAGCTTTCTTT. It yields the protein CASSQAGEGSTEAFF.

The CDR3 region has the DNA TGTGCCAGCAGCCGACCTTCTGGAAACACCATATATTTT. It is translated as CASSRPSGNTIYF. The chain combines TRBV5-6 with TRBJ1-3; D unresolved. From germline, CDR1 is SGHDT and CDR2 YYEEEE. Trimming took 4 bases from V and 1 from J, leaving 6 bases between them. The CDR3 covers 13 residues.

A single count supports this clone. This chain uses TRBV6-1 with TRBJ1-5, with D hard to call. CDR1 is MNHNS, CDR2 SASEGT, per germline. This CDR3 has 14 residues. V lost 6 bases and J 0 bases, leaving 9 bases between the germline ends. This CDR3 is CASSHRDSNQPQHF. The CDR3, as DNA: TGTGCCAGCAGCCACAGAGATAGCAATCAGCCCCAGCATTTT.

DNA of the CDR3: TGTGCCAGCAGCTTAAGTAGGTCTGGAATGAACACTGAAGCTTTCTTT. Translating gives CASSLSRSGMNTEAFF. This rearrangement joins TRBV11-2 to TRBJ1-1; D not certain. V shed 2 bases and J shed 0 bases, with 13 bases lying between them. Germline lookup yields CDR1 SGHAT and CDR2 FQNNGV. The CDR3 covers 16 residues.

V gene TRBV2 combines with J gene TRBJ1-5; possibly TRBD1 for D (5 bases). Per germline, CDR1 SNHLY and CDR2 FYNNEI. This CDR3 has 16 amino acids. Trimming stripped 4 bases from V and 0 bases from J, with 13 bases between. The CDR3 spells CASSVPGRYSNQPQHF. The CDR3 nucleotides read TGTGCCAGCAGTGTACCGGGACGGTATAGCAATCAGCCCCAGCATTTT. The variable domain in full, completed from reference TRBV2 and TRBJ1-5, reads EPEVTQTPSHQVTQMGQEVILRCVPISNHLYFYWYRQILGQKVEFLVSFYNNEISEKSEIFDDQFSVERPDGSNFTLKIRSTKLEDSAMYFCASSVPGRYSNQPQHFGDGTRLSIL.